The 20 T cell receptor beta chains below were found in one sample sequenced in a study of human T cells and chemical hapten exposure. As for time point: pre-sensitization, week 0. Treatment denoted: therapeutic diphenylcyclopropenone sensitization with weekly scalp DPC. Sequencing started from total RNA isolated from unfractionated whole blood. TCRdb reanalysed the RACE reads using MiXCR and keeps one entry per CDR3 protein. The table shows approximately 50,000 distinct CDR3 sequences, with 9.6% occurring only once. The input for sequencing was whole blood, taken in connection with sensitization to the hapten diphenylcyclopropenone (DPC). The receptors here all came from a woman aged 25-40 years with alopecia areata. Some clones in this sample may be carry-over from other donors' samples.

The V call is TRBV6-6, the J call TRBJ2-5, with TRBD1 matching over 9 bases. The CDR3 is made up of 14 amino acids. Looked up from germline, CDR1 is MNHNY and CDR2 is SVGAGI (reference sequence). Trimming cost V 6 bases and J 1 base; bases outside gene matches: 3. The CDR3 loop reads CASRTGGPQETQYF. The CDR3 DNA sequence: TGTGCCAGCAGAACAGGGGGCCCCCAAGAGACCCAGTACTTC.

This chain uses TRBV10-2 with TRBJ2-5; D unresolved. CDR1 and CDR2 from the germline V gene are WSHSY and SAAADI. The CDR3 has 14 residues. V was trimmed by 6 bases and J by 5 bases, leaving 16 bases between them. In nucleotides, the CDR3 is TGCGCCAGCAGGGGATTATCTCGAAGGGAGACCCAGTACTTC. Protein: CASRGLSRRETQYF.

In DNA form, the CDR3 reads TGTGCCAGCACTGCGGGGGGGCGCAACACCGGGGAGCTGTTTTTT. It translates to CASTAGGRNTGELFF. This chain uses TRBV28 with TRBJ2-2, with TRBD2 matching 9 bases. V was clipped by 7 bases and J by 2 bases; unmatched bases: 5. The CDR3 contains 15 residues. Germline lookup yields CDR1 MDHEN and CDR2 SYDVKM.

This clonotype was counted a few times. This chain links TRBV6-1 with TRBJ2-3; TRBD1 might be the D (5 bases). This CDR3 has 14 amino acids. Trimming stripped 3 bases from V and 3 bases from J, with 10 bases between. CDR1 is MNHNS and CDR2 is SASEGT in the germline V gene. The CDR3: CASSDPTGTDTQYF. DNA of the CDR3: TGTGCCAGCAGTGACCCCACAGGTACAGATACGCAGTATTTT.

This clonotype was found a few times. The chain has TRBV18 and TRBJ1-2; tentatively, D is TRBD1 (6 bases). V gave up 6 bases and J gave up 6 bases, with 17 bases separating them. The CDR3 loop spans 14 amino acids. Per the germline V gene, CDR1 is KGHSH and CDR2 is LQKENI. CDR3 bases: TGTGCCAGCTCCCCTGCGGGGGGCGAAAATGGCTACACCTTC. Its translation is CASSPAGGENGYTF.

This clonotype was picked up a small number of times. The chain combines TRBV4-3 with TRBJ1-6, with TRBD1 identical over 9 bases. Per germline, CDR1 LGHNA and CDR2 YSLEER. V trimming: 4 bases; J trimming: 7 bases; junction bases outside the gene matches: 8. There are 16 residues in the CDR3. The CDR3, as DNA: TGCGCCAGCAGCCCGCGGGCCGGGACAGGGAATTCACCCCTCCACTTT. Its translation is CASSPRAGTGNSPLHF.

The chain employs TRBV20-1 and TRBJ2-7; the D call may be TRBD1 or TRBD2 (5 bases each). The V and J ends lost 4 bases and 2 bases respectively, with 9 bases between them. The CDR3 contains 12 residues. Per the germline V gene, CDR1 is DFQATT and CDR2 is SNEGSKA (reference sequence). CDR3 residues: CSAKGRTYEQYF. The DNA of the CDR3 is TGCAGTGCTAAGGGACGGACCTACGAGCAGTACTTC.

This sequence joins TRBV6-2 or TRBV6-3 and TRBJ1-2, with 9 bases identical to TRBD1. V gave up 10 bases and J gave up 8 bases; unmatched junction bases: 17. This CDR3 is built from 15 residues. CDR1 and CDR2 from the germline V gene are MNHEY and SVGEGT. CDR3: CATLADRGTNGGYTF. CDR3 nucleotides: TGTGCCACCCTTGCGGACAGGGGAACAAATGGAGGCTACACCTTC.

This chain connects TRBV6-2 or TRBV6-3 to TRBJ1-1; D call uncertain. V was cut by 5 bases and J by 1 base, with 8 bases left in between. Germline V CDR1 and CDR2: MNHEY, SVGEGT. The CDR3 totals 13 residues. CDR3 in DNA: TGTGCCAGCAGTGAACAGCGGAACACTGAAGCTTTCTTT. As protein: CASSEQRNTEAFF.

This clonotype was observed at least ten times. This chain links TRBV10-2 with TRBJ1-5; 7 bases fit TRBD1. V shed 10 bases, J shed 7 bases, and the junction held 13 bases outside the gene matches. Germline lookup yields CDR1 WSHSY and CDR2 SAAADI. This CDR3 spans 14 amino acids. As DNA, the CDR3 is TGCGCCACCGCAGCTGACAGGGAGGGACAGCCCCAGCATTTT. It encodes CATAADREGQPQHF.

This clonotype appeared a few times. The V gene is TRBV7-9, the J gene TRBJ2-7; D unresolved. CDR1 and CDR2 from the germline V gene are SEHNR and FQNEAQ (reference sequence). Trimming shortened V by 1 base and J by 7 bases, and 11 bases separated the two germline ends. This CDR3 region has 13 residues. The CDR3 spells CASSLGFVEEQYF. In DNA, the CDR3 is TGTGCCAGCAGCTTAGGCTTTGTCGAAGAGCAGTACTTC.

The J gene is TRBJ2-1, the V gene TRBV12-3 or TRBV12-4; no definite D call. Trimming took off 3 bases at V and 5 bases at J, with 8 bases between the two ends. CDR3 length: 13 residues. CDR3 region: CASSFPWDNEQFF. The CDR3 DNA reads as TGTGCCAGCAGTTTCCCCTGGGACAATGAGCAGTTCTTC.

This clonotype was seen ten or more times. The genes are TRBV7-2 and TRBJ1-1; D is unresolved. CDR3 size: 14 residues. Looked up from germline, CDR1 is SGHTA and CDR2 is FQGNSA. The germline V and J ends were trimmed by 0 bases and 1 base, with 6 bases remaining between them. CDR3 amino acids: CASSLALGNTEAFF. In DNA form, the CDR3 reads TGTGCCAGCAGCTTAGCGTTGGGGAACACTGAAGCTTTCTTT.

The CDR3 nucleotides read TGTGCCATCAGTGATCTGGCGGGAGAGCAGTTCTTC. Its protein product is CAISDLAGEQFF. This chain uses TRBV10-3 with TRBJ2-1; a weak D match, TRBD2 (6 bases). The CDR3 length is 12 residues. Germline V gene data show CDR1 as ENHRY and CDR2 as SYGVKD. The germline V and J ends were trimmed by 3 bases and 10 bases, with 10 bases remaining between them.

This clonotype has at least ten counts. The chain combines TRBV7-9 with TRBJ2-1; 8 positions match TRBD2. The CDR3 sequence is 15 residues long. The trim removed 2 bases at V and 9 bases at J, leaving 9 bases unmatched. Germline V gene lookup returns CDR1 SEHNR and CDR2 FQNEAQ (reference sequence). The CDR3 reads CASSLTGGRSFEQFF. DNA for the CDR3: TGTGCCAGCAGCTTAACGGGGGGGCGTTCGTTTGAGCAGTTCTTC.

The rearrangement uses TRBV7-2 and TRBJ1-6, with D possibly being TRBD1 (5 bases). The germline gives CDR1 SGHTA, CDR2 FQGNSA. Trimming removed 6 bases from V and 8 bases from J, with 14 bases in between. The CDR3 is made up of 14 amino acids. The chain's CDR3 is CASRQEGRDSPLHF. The CDR3 bases are TGTGCCAGCAGGCAAGAGGGGAGGGATTCACCCCTCCACTTT.

The rearrangement links TRBV4-2 to TRBJ2-3; 12 bases fit TRBD2. The CDR3 sequence is 20 residues long. CDR1 LGHNA and CDR2 YNFKEQ come from the germline V gene. The V segment lost 0 bases and the J segment 2 bases; nucleotides outside the gene matches: 12. CDR3 nucleotide sequence: TGTGCCAGCAGCCAAGATTGGGGCGAGACTAGCGGGGGTGACACAGATACGCAGTATTTT. Amino acid sequence: CASSQDWGETSGGDTDTQYF.

The chain joins TRBV5-6 to TRBJ1-5; TRBD1 aligns across 7 bases. V was clipped by 3 bases and J by 6 bases; unmatched bases: 6. CDR3 size: 14 residues. CDR1 is SGHDT, CDR2 YYEEEE, per germline. CDR3 bases: TGTGCCAGCAGCTATGACAGGGTATCTCAGCCCCAGCATTTT. It is translated as CASSYDRVSQPQHF.

This clonotype was counted once. The chain uses TRBV7-8 and TRBJ2-3; D could derive from TRBD1 or TRBD2 (5 bases each). This CDR3 has 16 residues. With 2 bases removed from V and 5 bases from J, the gap between germline ends came to 17 bases. Germline lookup yields CDR1 SGHVS and CDR2 FQNEAQ. Here the CDR3 DNA reads TGTGCCAGCAGCTTATTTCAAGACGGGGCTATAGATACGCAGTATTTT. Protein product: CASSLFQDGAIDTQYF.

V usage is TRBV2 and J usage is TRBJ2-3; 8 bases agree with TRBD2. Unmatched junction bases numbered 8, after V lost 6 bases and J lost 0 bases. From germline, CDR1 is SNHLY and CDR2 FYNNEI. This CDR3 region has 16 residues. CDR3 protein: CASSLSSGPSTDTQYF. DNA of the CDR3: TGTGCCAGCAGCCTATCTAGCGGGCCTAGCACAGATACGCAGTATTTT.